The 3 T cell receptor beta chains below all came from one sample that was sequenced in a study of blood T cell repertoires in COVID-19. The data were produced by immunoSEQ multiplex PCR, yet TCRdb's version contains in-frame clones alone and is incomplete. The data contain 100,000 to 150,000 clones, approximately 87% of them singletons. Sequencing input: peripheral blood. The receptors originated from a man aged 65-85 years with active COVID-19.

The gene calls are TRBV19 and TRBJ1-4, with 7 bases matching TRBD1. V was clipped by 4 bases and J by 8 bases; unmatched bases: 16. The germline CDR1 and CDR2 sequences are LNHDA and SQIVND (reference sequence). The CDR3 has 17 residues. The CDR3 coding sequence is TGTGCCAGTAGTACCCTCGACAGGGTGGGTAACGAAGAAAAACTGTTTTTT. This encodes CASSTLDRVGNEEKLFF.

Here the CDR3 reads CASSLHRGGGNTIYF. The DNA for the CDR3 is TGTGCCAGCAGCCTTCATAGGGGGGGCGGAAACACCATATATTTT. The chain recombines TRBV28 with TRBJ1-3, with D possibly TRBD1 on 6 matching bases. V dropped 6 bases and J dropped 4 bases, with 16 bases sitting between them. The germline V gene encodes CDR1 MDHEN and CDR2 SYDVKM. The CDR3 totals 15 residues.

Written as DNA, the CDR3 is TGTGCCAGTAGTCGCCACCGGGACAGCCTGAACACTGAAGCTTTCTTT. It encodes CASSRHRDSLNTEAFF. The chain combines TRBV19 with TRBJ1-1, with 7 bases lining up with TRBD1. The germline CDR1 and CDR2 sequences are LNHDA and SQIVND (reference sequence). V trimming: 5 bases; J trimming: 0 bases; junction bases outside the gene matches: 9. The CDR3 sequence is 16 residues long.